This TCR beta chain stems from a study of blood T cell repertoires in COVID-19. The CDR3 sequence is 15 residues long. V was cut by 0 bases and J by 4 bases, with 9 bases left in between. Germline lookup yields CDR1 KGHSH and CDR2 LQKENI. Using immunoSEQ multiplex PCR, the repertoire was profiled, and TCRdb retains in-frame clones only, with some absent. The table shows 95,000 to 110,000 clones, with 65% to 80% occurring only once. The gene calls are TRBV18 and TRBJ2-2; maybe TRBD2 (6 bases). The sequence came from a man aged 65-85 years with acute or convalescent COVID-19. Sequencing was performed on peripheral blood. The CDR3 DNA reads as TGTGCCAGCTCACCACCGAAGGGAGGCACCGGGGAGCTGTTTTTT. This sequence encodes CASSPPKGGTGELFF.